The 4 T cell receptor beta chains below were found in one sample sequenced in a study of neurological immune-mediated disorders. TCRdb re-analysed the 5' RACE reads in MiXCR, keeping a single row per CDR3 protein. This table holds 25,000 to 35,000 distinct CDR3 sequences, approximately 16% found once. The sample's time point: technical triplicate 3. Sequencing was done on a sample of CD4+ T cells from blood. The receptors come from a female donor with HTLV-1-associated myelopathy (HAM/TSP).

This clonotype was counted at least ten times. The chain's CDR3 is CASSIQGPNYGYTF. CDR3 coding DNA: TGTGCCAGTAGTATTCAGGGACCTAACTATGGCTACACCTTC. The chain has TRBV19 and TRBJ1-2, with D possibly being TRBD1 (5 bases). CDR3 length equals 14 residues. V lost 3 bases, J lost 0 bases, and 8 bases lay in between. Germline V lookup: CDR1 LNHDA, CDR2 SQIVND (reference sequence).

Turning to this clonotype: A junction boundary mismatches the germline segment, possibly from a read error. The rearrangement joins TRBV20-1 to TRBJ2-1; D is uncertain. Per germline, CDR1 DFQATT and CDR2 SNEGSKA (reference sequence). The CDR3 runs 15 residues. CDR3 loop: CSVRDSGLSYNEQFF. The CDR3 nucleotides are TGCAGTGTTAGAGACTCGGGCCTCTCCTACAATGAACAGTTCTTC.

This clonotype was counted at least ten times. This chain's CDR3 is CASSPWTGNRDTQYF. CDR3 DNA: TGCGCCAGCAGCCCCTGGACAGGGAATAGAGATACGCAGTATTTT. This chain connects TRBV5-1 to TRBJ2-3; TRBD1 agrees at 8 bases. Germline CDR1 reads SGHRS; CDR2 reads YFSETQ. CDR3 size: 15 residues. The V and J ends lost 4 bases and 5 bases, in that order; junction bases with no gene match: 9.

This clonotype has a count of ten or more. The chain carries TRBV20-1 and TRBJ2-1; TRBD1 might be the D (5 bases). The CDR3 has 15 amino acids. V gave up 6 bases and J gave up 1 base, with 16 bases separating them. In germline, CDR1 is DFQATT, CDR2 SNEGSKA (reference sequence). CDR3 nucleotides: TGCAGTGCAAGGGGCCCCGTTAGGTCCTACAATGAGCAGTTCTTC. It codes for CSARGPVRSYNEQFF.